Listed below are T cell receptor beta chains from one sample, sequenced in a study of OX40 agonist ivuxolimab in advanced cancers. Data came from immunoSEQ multiplex PCR; TCRdb stores just in-frame clones and leaves some out. This table has approximately 70,000 clones, around 94% appearing once. The material sequenced was CD4+ or CD8+ T cells sorted from blood, taken in a trial of the OX40 agonist ivuxolimab. These receptors were taken from an adult with an advanced solid tumor such as melanoma, head and neck, liver or kidney cancer. Both conserved end residues are part of each CDR3. Each record gives: D gene, V gene, J gene, clone size, CDR3 protein, CDR3 DNA. D genes are given only for firm matches. Size is stated for part of the rows, as once, few or many counts, or as a class when the clone is expanded.

d_gene: NA
v_gene: TRBV5-1
j_gene: TRBJ2-1
abundance: NA
CDR3aa: CASSLAGQIGYNEQFF
CDR3nt: TGCGCCAGCAGCTTGGCGGGTCAGATTGGGTACAATGAGCAGTTCTTC

d_gene: TRBD2
v_gene: TRBV5-1
j_gene: TRBJ2-1
abundance: NA
CDR3aa: CASSQLGLAGGLDEQFF
CDR3nt: TGCGCCAGCAGCCAACTAGGACTAGCGGGAGGATTAGATGAGCAGTTCTTC

d_gene: TRBD2
v_gene: TRBV5-4
j_gene: TRBJ2-1
abundance: NA
CDR3aa: CASSLTSAAYNEQFF
CDR3nt: TGTGCCAGCAGCCTAACTAGCGCCGCTTACAATGAGCAGTTCTTC

d_gene: TRBD1
v_gene: TRBV29-1
j_gene: TRBJ1-4
abundance: NA
CDR3aa: CSVNRGDEKLFF
CDR3nt: TGCAGCGTTAACAGGGGAGACGAAAAACTGTTTTTT

d_gene: TRBD2
v_gene: TRBV7-3
j_gene: TRBJ2-1
abundance: NA
CDR3aa: CASSLWFRTSGRPTYNEQFF
CDR3nt: TGTGCCAGCAGCCTTTGGTTCCGGACTAGCGGGAGACCTACCTACAATGAGCAGTTCTTC

d_gene: NA
v_gene: TRBV7-2
j_gene: TRBJ2-3
abundance: NA
CDR3aa: CASSGGLATSQYF
CDR3nt: TGTGCCAGCAGCGGAGGGCTAGCAACATCGCAGTATTTT

d_gene: NA
v_gene: TRBV18
j_gene: TRBJ2-6
abundance: few
CDR3aa: CASSPYRAGANVLTF
CDR3nt: TGTGCCAGCTCACCATATAGGGCTGGGGCCAACGTCCTGACTTTC

d_gene: NA
v_gene: TRBV7-3
j_gene: TRBJ2-1
abundance: NA
CDR3aa: CASSLRGDNEQFF
CDR3nt: TGTGCCAGCAGCTTAAGGGGGGATAATGAGCAGTTCTTC

d_gene: TRBD2
v_gene: TRBV28
j_gene: TRBJ2-7
abundance: NA
CDR3aa: CASTAGGTGSSYEQYF
CDR3nt: TGTGCCAGCACGGCGGGAGGGACTGGAAGCTCCTACGAGCAGTACTTC

d_gene: TRBD2
v_gene: TRBV11-3
j_gene: TRBJ2-3
abundance: NA
CDR3aa: CASSPLTGSGRGGTDTQYF
CDR3nt: TGTGCCAGCAGCCCTTTGACTGGGAGCGGGAGGGGGGGCACAGATACGCAGTATTTT

d_gene: NA
v_gene: TRBV7-2
j_gene: TRBJ2-3
abundance: NA
CDR3aa: CASSLVAEAGADTQYF
CDR3nt: TGTGCCAGCAGCTTAGTAGCGGAAGCTGGAGCAGATACGCAGTATTTT

d_gene: TRBD2
v_gene: TRBV11-2
j_gene: TRBJ2-1
abundance: NA
CDR3aa: CASSPAFLAGGLNEQFF
CDR3nt: TGTGCCAGCAGCCCAGCTTTCCTAGCGGGAGGGCTTAATGAGCAGTTCTTC

d_gene: NA
v_gene: TRBV14
j_gene: TRBJ1-1
abundance: NA
CDR3aa: CASSRGFFGDSMNTEAFF
CDR3nt: TGTGCCAGCAGCCGGGGTTTCTTCGGGGATTCTATGAACACTGAAGCTTTCTTT

d_gene: TRBD2
v_gene: TRBV5-1
j_gene: TRBJ2-7
abundance: NA
CDR3aa: CASSLGGSGRFFEQYF
CDR3nt: TGCGCCAGCAGCTTGGGGGGTAGCGGGAGATTTTTCGAGCAGTACTTC

d_gene: TRBD1
v_gene: TRBV28
j_gene: TRBJ2-3
abundance: NA
CDR3aa: CASSTGGRDTQYF
CDR3nt: TGTGCCAGCAGTACAGGGGGCAGGGATACGCAGTATTTT

d_gene: NA
v_gene: TRBV28
j_gene: TRBJ2-3
abundance: NA
CDR3aa: CASSSSAAGIDTQYF
CDR3nt: TGTGCCAGCAGCTCGTCAGCGGCCGGGATAGATACGCAGTATTTT

d_gene: NA
v_gene: TRBV5-1
j_gene: TRBJ1-1
abundance: NA
CDR3aa: CASSKAGQNTEAFF
CDR3nt: TGCGCCAGCAGTAAGGCAGGCCAGAACACTGAAGCTTTCTTT

d_gene: TRBD2
v_gene: TRBV18
j_gene: TRBJ2-7
abundance: NA
CDR3aa: CASSPRLAGDSEQYF
CDR3nt: TGTGCCAGCTCACCGAGACTAGCGGGTGACTCCGAGCAGTACTTC

d_gene: NA
v_gene: TRBV15
j_gene: TRBJ2-2
abundance: NA
CDR3aa: CATSRDRLPNTGELFF
CDR3nt: TGTGCCACCAGCAGAGATCGGCTACCGAACACCGGGGAGCTGTTTTTT

d_gene: NA
v_gene: TRBV7-3
j_gene: TRBJ2-2
abundance: NA
CDR3aa: CASSLAGGTGELFF
CDR3nt: TGTGCCAGCAGCTTAGCAGGCGGGACCGGGGAGCTGTTTTTT

d_gene: NA
v_gene: TRBV10-3
j_gene: TRBJ2-5
abundance: NA
CDR3aa: CAISDPTRVETQYF
CDR3nt: TGTGCCATCAGTGACCCCACGAGGGTAGAGACCCAGTACTTC

d_gene: NA
v_gene: TRBV5-4
j_gene: TRBJ2-5
abundance: NA
CDR3aa: CASSFTPQETQYF
CDR3nt: TGTGCCAGCAGCTTCACCCCCCAAGAGACCCAGTACTTC

d_gene: TRBD2
v_gene: TRBV13
j_gene: TRBJ2-7
abundance: NA
CDR3aa: CASSWGGGGHEQYF
CDR3nt: TGTGCCAGCAGCTGGGGCGGGGGAGGCCACGAGCAGTACTTC

d_gene: TRBD1
v_gene: TRBV18
j_gene: TRBJ2-5
abundance: NA
CDR3aa: CASSPLLQGARKETQYF
CDR3nt: TGTGCCAGCTCACCACTTTTACAGGGGGCGCGGAAAGAGACCCAGTACTTC

d_gene: TRBD1
v_gene: TRBV4-3
j_gene: TRBJ1-4
abundance: NA
CDR3aa: CASSQAVGGPREKLFF
CDR3nt: TGCGCCAGCAGCCAAGCAGTAGGGGGCCCCAGGGAAAAACTGTTTTTT

d_gene: NA
v_gene: TRBV14
j_gene: TRBJ2-2
abundance: NA
CDR3aa: CASSQEKGTRAGELFF
CDR3nt: TGTGCCAGCAGCCAAGAAAAGGGGACAAGGGCCGGGGAGCTGTTTTTT

d_gene: NA
v_gene: TRBV29-1
j_gene: TRBJ2-7
abundance: NA
CDR3aa: CSVLTGYYEQYF
CDR3nt: TGCAGCGTCCTTACCGGATACTACGAGCAGTACTTC

d_gene: NA
v_gene: TRBV5-1
j_gene: TRBJ1-1
abundance: NA
CDR3aa: CASSPGHPNTEAFF
CDR3nt: TGCGCCAGCAGCCCGGGACACCCGAACACTGAAGCTTTCTTT

d_gene: NA
v_gene: TRBV28
j_gene: TRBJ1-1
abundance: NA
CDR3aa: CASRDTEAFF
CDR3nt: TGTGCCAGCAGAGACACTGAAGCTTTCTTT

d_gene: NA
v_gene: TRBV6-1
j_gene: TRBJ2-7
abundance: NA
CDR3aa: CASSVLLSYEQYF
CDR3nt: TGTGCCAGCAGTGTACTGTTATCCTACGAGCAGTACTTC

d_gene: NA
v_gene: TRBV13
j_gene: TRBJ1-6
abundance: NA
CDR3aa: CATRRGADSPLHF
CDR3nt: TGTGCCACCAGAAGGGGTGCGGATTCACCCCTCCACTTT

d_gene: TRBD2
v_gene: TRBV20-1
j_gene: TRBJ2-5
abundance: NA
CDR3aa: CSALAGETQYF
CDR3nt: TGCAGTGCGCTAGCGGGAGAGACCCAGTACTTC

d_gene: NA
v_gene: TRBV11-3
j_gene: TRBJ2-7
abundance: NA
CDR3aa: CASSNRGYEQYF
CDR3nt: TGTGCCAGCAGCAACCGGGGGTACGAGCAGTACTTC

d_gene: TRBD2
v_gene: TRBV4-1
j_gene: TRBJ2-3
abundance: NA
CDR3aa: CASSRQREGVRTDTQYF
CDR3nt: TGCGCCAGCAGCCGTCAGCGGGAGGGGGTCCGCACAGATACGCAGTATTTT

d_gene: TRBD1
v_gene: TRBV6-5
j_gene: TRBJ1-3
abundance: NA
CDR3aa: CASSSGQGSRNTIYF
CDR3nt: TGTGCCAGCAGTTCGGGACAGGGGAGTAGAAACACCATATATTTT

d_gene: TRBD2
v_gene: TRBV7-2
j_gene: TRBJ2-3
abundance: NA
CDR3aa: CASSFPGGGTQYF
CDR3nt: TGTGCCAGCAGCTTTCCGGGAGGAGGTACGCAGTATTTT

d_gene: NA
v_gene: TRBV7-2
j_gene: TRBJ1-2
abundance: once
CDR3aa: CASSSNLNRDGHGYTF
CDR3nt: TGTGCCAGCAGCTCGAATTTGAACAGGGACGGGCATGGCTACACCTTC

d_gene: NA
v_gene: TRBV7-6
j_gene: TRBJ1-2
abundance: NA
CDR3aa: CASSLRDNVGYTF
CDR3nt: TGTGCCAGCAGCTTAAGGGACAATGTTGGCTACACCTTC

d_gene: TRBD2
v_gene: TRBV9
j_gene: TRBJ2-2
abundance: NA
CDR3aa: CASSVRGLAGGGGELFF
CDR3nt: TGTGCCAGCAGCGTAAGGGGACTAGCGGGAGGCGGCGGGGAGCTGTTTTTT

d_gene: NA
v_gene: TRBV9
j_gene: TRBJ2-3
abundance: NA
CDR3aa: CASSDTPGMVTDTQYF
CDR3nt: TGTGCCAGCAGCGACACTCCGGGAATGGTCACAGATACGCAGTATTTT

d_gene: NA
v_gene: TRBV6-6
j_gene: TRBJ2-7
abundance: NA
CDR3aa: CASSYSIQGNEQYF
CDR3nt: TGTGCCAGCAGTTACTCAATACAGGGTAACGAGCAGTACTTC

d_gene: NA
v_gene: TRBV7-2
j_gene: TRBJ2-7
abundance: NA
CDR3aa: CASSSSLLSGAYEQYF
CDR3nt: TGTGCCAGCAGCAGCTCTCTTTTGAGCGGAGCTTACGAGCAGTACTTC

d_gene: NA
v_gene: TRBV6-6
j_gene: TRBJ1-4
abundance: NA
CDR3aa: CASSYLGRGAEKLFF
CDR3nt: TGTGCCAGCAGTTACTTGGGCAGGGGAGCTGAAAAACTGTTTTTT

d_gene: TRBD1
v_gene: TRBV19
j_gene: TRBJ1-1
abundance: NA
CDR3aa: CATDRGNEAFF
CDR3nt: TGTGCCACGGACAGGGGGAATGAAGCTTTCTTT

d_gene: NA
v_gene: TRBV7-3
j_gene: TRBJ1-3
abundance: NA
CDR3aa: CASSSGRDSGNTIYF
CDR3nt: TGTGCCAGCAGCTCCGGACGGGACTCTGGAAACACCATATATTTT

d_gene: NA
v_gene: TRBV6-5
j_gene: TRBJ1-5
abundance: NA
CDR3aa: CASSPFLHSNQPQHF
CDR3nt: TGTGCCAGCAGTCCCTTTTTGCATAGCAATCAGCCCCAGCATTTT

d_gene: NA
v_gene: TRBV7-2
j_gene: TRBJ2-3
abundance: NA
CDR3aa: CASSLFDGNTDTQYF
CDR3nt: TGTGCCAGCAGCTTGTTCGACGGAAACACAGATACGCAGTATTTT

d_gene: NA
v_gene: TRBV19
j_gene: TRBJ2-1
abundance: NA
CDR3aa: CASSMEELPTNGEQFF
CDR3nt: TGTGCCAGTAGTATGGAAGAACTACCTACCAATGGGGAGCAGTTCTTC

d_gene: NA
v_gene: TRBV20-1
j_gene: TRBJ2-7
abundance: once
CDR3aa: CSARYEQYF
CDR3nt: TGCAGTGCTCGATACGAGCAGTACTTC

d_gene: NA
v_gene: TRBV2
j_gene: TRBJ2-4
abundance: NA
CDR3aa: CASRARDIQYF
CDR3nt: TGTGCCAGCAGGGCACGGGACATTCAGTACTTC

d_gene: NA
v_gene: TRBV28
j_gene: TRBJ1-5
abundance: few
CDR3aa: CASSLSAQPQHF
CDR3nt: TGTGCCAGCAGTTTATCGGCTCAGCCCCAGCATTTT

d_gene: TRBD1
v_gene: TRBV18
j_gene: TRBJ2-2
abundance: NA
CDR3aa: CASSPEATGTASTGELFF
CDR3nt: TGTGCCAGCTCACCAGAGGCGACCGGGACAGCAAGCACCGGGGAGCTGTTTTTT

d_gene: NA
v_gene: TRBV7-2
j_gene: TRBJ2-7
abundance: NA
CDR3aa: CASSLEGGAAYEQYF
CDR3nt: TGTGCCAGCAGCTTAGAAGGGGGGGCGGCCTACGAGCAGTACTTC

d_gene: NA
v_gene: TRBV2
j_gene: TRBJ2-7
abundance: NA
CDR3aa: CASRKAERPYEQYF
CDR3nt: TGTGCCAGCAGGAAGGCAGAAAGGCCCTACGAGCAGTACTTC

d_gene: TRBD1
v_gene: TRBV5-1
j_gene: TRBJ2-6
abundance: NA
CDR3aa: CASSLAQGTTGANVLTF
CDR3nt: TGCGCCAGCAGCTTGGCACAGGGGACCACTGGGGCCAACGTCCTGACTTTC

d_gene: TRBD2
v_gene: TRBV5-6
j_gene: TRBJ2-1
abundance: NA
CDR3aa: CASSLGLAVNEQFF
CDR3nt: TGTGCCAGCAGCCTGGGACTAGCGGTCAATGAGCAGTTCTTC

d_gene: NA
v_gene: TRBV4-3
j_gene: TRBJ1-3
abundance: NA
CDR3aa: CASSQDYGTIGNTIYF
CDR3nt: TGCGCCAGCAGCCAAGATTACGGGACAATCGGAAACACCATATATTTT

d_gene: TRBD2
v_gene: TRBV10-3
j_gene: TRBJ2-4
abundance: NA
CDR3aa: CAIQDGGDKNIQYF
CDR3nt: TGTGCCATCCAGGATGGGGGGGACAAAAACATTCAGTACTTC

d_gene: NA
v_gene: TRBV6-5
j_gene: TRBJ1-2
abundance: NA
CDR3aa: CASSSPGLNYGYTF
CDR3nt: TGTGCCAGCAGTTCCCCCGGGCTCAACTATGGCTACACCTTC

d_gene: TRBD2
v_gene: TRBV9
j_gene: TRBJ2-5
abundance: NA
CDR3aa: CASSLGLAGGLGTQYF
CDR3nt: TGTGCCAGCAGCCTGGGACTAGCGGGAGGCCTTGGGACCCAGTACTTC